This TCR beta chain was obtained from a study of T cells after yellow fever vaccination. This CDR3 is built from 16 residues. Trimming left V 2 bases short and J 3 bases short, with 16 bases between. Germline V CDR1 and CDR2: KGHSH, LQKENI. This clonotype came up a few times. Its target is unknown. As TCR cDNA was made by 5'RACE template switching, a universal primer site and UMIs were added. TCRdb re-called the 5' RACE reads through MiXCR, storing one row per CDR3 protein. The top ten clones hold 11% to 15% of a sample with hundreds of thousands of distinct CDR3 sequences, about 13% of them seen once. Study observations and caveats: A faster peak, day 5 versus 15, was reached by the weaker secondary response. Clones that expanded after primary vaccination mostly reappeared after the booster (less than 98% CD4, 88% CD8).

This specimen consisted of PBMCs, obtained on the day of the yellow fever booster vaccination. The chain carries TRBV18 and TRBJ2-5; D is undetermined. The receptor was isolated from a man younger than 45 who received the YFV17D yellow fever vaccine. CDR3 region: CASSPYYTAEEETQYF. CDR3 DNA sequence: TGTGCCAGCTCACCATACTACACCGCGGAAGAAGAGACCCAGTACTTC.